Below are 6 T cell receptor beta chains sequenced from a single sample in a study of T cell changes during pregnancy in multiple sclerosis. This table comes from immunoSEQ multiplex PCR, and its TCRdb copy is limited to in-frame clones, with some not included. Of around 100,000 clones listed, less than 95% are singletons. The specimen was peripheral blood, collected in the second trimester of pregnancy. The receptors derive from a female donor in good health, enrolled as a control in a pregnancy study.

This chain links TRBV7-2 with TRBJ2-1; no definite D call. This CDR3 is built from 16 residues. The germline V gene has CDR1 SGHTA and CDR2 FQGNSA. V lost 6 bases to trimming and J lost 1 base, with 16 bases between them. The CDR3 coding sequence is TGTGCCAGCAGGCCAGACGGAGCCCTGTCCTACAATGAGCAGTTCTTC. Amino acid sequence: CASRPDGALSYNEQFF.

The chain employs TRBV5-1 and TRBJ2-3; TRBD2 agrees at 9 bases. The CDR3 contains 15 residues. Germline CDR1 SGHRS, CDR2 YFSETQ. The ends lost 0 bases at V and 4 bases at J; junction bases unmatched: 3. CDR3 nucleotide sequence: TGCGCCAGCAGCTTGGTGGGCGGGAGGGCAGATACGCAGTATTTT. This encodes CASSLVGGRADTQYF.

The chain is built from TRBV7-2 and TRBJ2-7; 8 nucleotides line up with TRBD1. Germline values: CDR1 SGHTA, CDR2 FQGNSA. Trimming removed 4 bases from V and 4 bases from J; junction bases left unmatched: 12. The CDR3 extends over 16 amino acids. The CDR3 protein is CASSSDPGGPGYEQYF. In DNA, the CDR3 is TGTGCCAGCAGCTCCGACCCAGGGGGCCCGGGTTACGAGCAGTACTTC.

The CDR3 DNA reads TGTGCCAGCACCCCTGTGGGAGACGCAGATACGCAGTATTTT. Amino acids: CASTPVGDADTQYF. The chain is built from TRBV2 and TRBJ2-3, with D possibly matching TRBD2 (5 bases). Trimming left V 7 bases short and J 4 bases short, with 15 bases between. The CDR3 totals 14 residues. Germline CDR1 reads SNHLY; CDR2 reads FYNNEI.

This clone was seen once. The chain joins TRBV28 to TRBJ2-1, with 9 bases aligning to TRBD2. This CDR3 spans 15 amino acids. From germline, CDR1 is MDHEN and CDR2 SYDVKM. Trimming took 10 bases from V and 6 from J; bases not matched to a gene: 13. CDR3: CATIPGLAAFNEQFF. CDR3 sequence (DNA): TGTGCCACAATACCGGGACTAGCAGCATTCAATGAGCAGTTCTTC.

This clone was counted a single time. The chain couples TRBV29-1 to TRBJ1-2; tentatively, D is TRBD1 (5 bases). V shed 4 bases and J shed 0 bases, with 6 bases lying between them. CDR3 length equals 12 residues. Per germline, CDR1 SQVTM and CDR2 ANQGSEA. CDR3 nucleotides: TGCAGCGTTGTCAGGGCTAACTATGGCTACACCTTC. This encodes CSVVRANYGYTF.